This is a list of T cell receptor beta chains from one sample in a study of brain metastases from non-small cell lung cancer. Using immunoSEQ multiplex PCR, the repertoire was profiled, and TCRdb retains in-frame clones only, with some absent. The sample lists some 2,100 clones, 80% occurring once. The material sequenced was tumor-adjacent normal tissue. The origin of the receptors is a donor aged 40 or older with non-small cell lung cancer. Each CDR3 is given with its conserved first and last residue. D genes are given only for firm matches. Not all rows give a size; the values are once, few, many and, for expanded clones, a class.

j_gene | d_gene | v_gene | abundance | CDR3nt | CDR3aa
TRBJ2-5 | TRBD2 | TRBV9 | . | TGTGCCAGCAACGTATTGGGGGGGTTTGGAGAGACCCAGTACTTC | CASNVLGGFGETQYF
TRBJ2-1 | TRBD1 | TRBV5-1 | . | TGCGCCAGCAGCTGGGACAGCATCGAGCAGTTCTTC | CASSWDSIEQFF
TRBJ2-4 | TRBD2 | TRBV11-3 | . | TGTGCCAGCAGCCCGCCGACTAGCGAGGGGTTTCGATACATTCAGTACTTC | CASSPPTSEGFRYIQYF
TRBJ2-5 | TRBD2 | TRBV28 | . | TGTGCCAGCAGCGGACTAGCGGGAGCGAAGCAAGAGACCCAGTACTTC | CASSGLAGAKQETQYF
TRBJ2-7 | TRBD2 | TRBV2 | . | TGTGCCAGCAGTGAAGAAGGGACTAGTGACTACGAGCAGTACTTC | CASSEEGTSDYEQYF
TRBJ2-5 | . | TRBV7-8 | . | TGTGCCAGCAGCTTACAGCATCGAGAGACCCAGTACTTC | CASSLQHRETQYF
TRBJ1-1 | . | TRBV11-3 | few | TGTGCCAGCAGCTTAGACGGGTTTGGTGAAGCTTTCTTT | CASSLDGFGEAFF
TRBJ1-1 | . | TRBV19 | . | TGTGCCAGTAATCGGGGGAGGAACACTGAAGCTTTCTTT | CASNRGRNTEAFF
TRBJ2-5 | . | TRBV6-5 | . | TGTGCCAGCAGTTACGTGGCAGGGGGGGACCAAGAGACCCAGTACTTC | CASSYVAGGDQETQYF
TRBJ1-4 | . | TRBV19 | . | TGTGCCAGTAGTGGCCGGGACTTCGCTGAAAAACTGTTTTTT | CASSGRDFAEKLFF
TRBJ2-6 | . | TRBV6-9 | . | TGTGCCAGCAGTTATGACATGAGCTCTGGGGCCAACGTCCTGACTTTC | CASSYDMSSGANVLTF
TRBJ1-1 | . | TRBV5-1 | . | TGCGCCAGCAGCTTGCGGTCGGTAAGGAACACTGAAGCTTTCTTT | CASSLRSVRNTEAFF
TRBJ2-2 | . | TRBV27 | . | TGTGCCAGCAGTTTGGCTACCTGGGCCGGGGAGCTGTTTTTT | CASSLATWAGELFF
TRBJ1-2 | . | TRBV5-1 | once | TGCGCCAGCAGCTCCGAAGGGAGGTATGGCTACACCTTC | CASSSEGRYGYTF
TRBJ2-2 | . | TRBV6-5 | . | TGTGCCAGCGGGTTGGCAGGGGCCACCGGGGAGCTGTTTTTT | CASGLAGATGELFF
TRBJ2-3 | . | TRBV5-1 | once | TGCGCCAGCAGCTTGGCCAATAGGGCAGATACGCAGTATTTT | CASSLANRADTQYF
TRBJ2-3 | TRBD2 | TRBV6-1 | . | TGTGCCAGCAGTGAGACTAGCGGGGGGGGAGATACGCAGTATTTT | CASSETSGGGDTQYF
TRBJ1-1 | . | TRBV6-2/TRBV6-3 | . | TGTGCCAGCAGTTACGGTACTGAAGCTTTCTTT | CASSYGTEAFF
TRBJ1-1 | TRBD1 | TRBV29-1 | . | TGCAGCGCATTGGTCTGGGACAGTGAAGCTTTCTTT | CSALVWDSEAFF
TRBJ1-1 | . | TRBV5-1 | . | TGCGCCTCGCGAACCACGGGACGTATGAACACTGAAGCTTTCTTT | CASRTTGRMNTEAFF
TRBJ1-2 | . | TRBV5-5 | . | TGTGCCAGCAGCCTGCGACAGAGGGTTATGCGTAGCTACACCTTC | CASSLRQRVMRSYTF
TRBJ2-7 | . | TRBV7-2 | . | TGTGCCAGCAGCCCGCAGTTTTCGAAGCATTACGAGCAGTACTTC | CASSPQFSKHYEQYF
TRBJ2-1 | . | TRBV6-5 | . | TGTGCCAGCAGCGGGGCCGGGCACGGGAATGAGCAGTTCTTC | CASSGAGHGNEQFF
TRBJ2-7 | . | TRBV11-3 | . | TGTGCCAGCAGCTTACAAACCGGGGGTCCCTACGAGCAGTACTTC | CASSLQTGGPYEQYF
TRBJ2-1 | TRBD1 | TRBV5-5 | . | TGTGCCAGCAGCCCCCATGCCGGACAGGGTTCGTACAATGAGCAGTTCTTC | CASSPHAGQGSYNEQFF
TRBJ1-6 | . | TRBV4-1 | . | TGCGCCAGCAGCCAAGCGTGGGCGGAGTCCTATAATTCACCCCTCCACTTT | CASSQAWAESYNSPLHF
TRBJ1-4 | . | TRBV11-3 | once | TGTGCCAGCAGCTTAGTAGCCAGCGGTGAAAAACTGTTTTTT | CASSLVASGEKLFF
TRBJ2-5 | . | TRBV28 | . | TGTGCCAGCAGTTTATTCAGGGCAGGAGAGGCAGAGACCCAGTACTTC | CASSLFRAGEAETQYF
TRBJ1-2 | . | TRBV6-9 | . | TGTGCCAGCAGTTACGACACAGGGAAGGATGGCTACACCTTC | CASSYDTGKDGYTF
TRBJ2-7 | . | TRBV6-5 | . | TGTGCCAGCAGTTATTCCCGGGACCGTGGTGCGCAGTACTTC | CASSYSRDRGAQYF
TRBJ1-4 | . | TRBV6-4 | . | TGTGCCAGCAGTAGAGAGTTTGCTAATGAAAAACTGTTTTTT | CASSREFANEKLFF
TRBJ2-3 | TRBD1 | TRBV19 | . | TGTGCCAGTAGCCGAGACAGGGTACCGGATACGCAGTATTTT | CASSRDRVPDTQYF
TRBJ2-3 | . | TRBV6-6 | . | TGTGCCAGCAGTTACACTAGTTCCCCAGATACGCAGTATTTT | CASSYTSSPDTQYF
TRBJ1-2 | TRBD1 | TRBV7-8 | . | TGTGCCAGCTCATTGTCTGGGACAGGGACCTACTATGGCTACACCTTC | CASSLSGTGTYYGYTF
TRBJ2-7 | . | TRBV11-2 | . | TGTGCCAGCAGCTTTTCACGGGACCTACGCGAGCAGTACTTC | CASSFSRDLREQYF
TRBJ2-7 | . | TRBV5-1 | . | TGCGCCAGCAGCGATACAGGGAGCTCCTACGAGCAGTACTTC | CASSDTGSSYEQYF
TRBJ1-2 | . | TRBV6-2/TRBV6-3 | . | TGTGCCAGCAGTTACTCGTTCACGGGGAGTCCGAACTATGGCTACACCTTC | CASSYSFTGSPNYGYTF
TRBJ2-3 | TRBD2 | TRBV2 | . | TGTGCCAGCAGTGACGGCGGGGGAAGCACAGATACGCAGTATTTT | CASSDGGGSTDTQYF
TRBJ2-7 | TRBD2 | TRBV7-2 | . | TGTGCCAGCAGCTTAGGAGTAGCGGGACAACCGTCCTACGAGCAGTACTTC | CASSLGVAGQPSYEQYF
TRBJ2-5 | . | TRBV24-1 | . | TGTGCCACCAGTGACTCCAGGGGATACGAGACCCAGTACTTC | CATSDSRGYETQYF
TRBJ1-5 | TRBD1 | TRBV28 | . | TGTGCCAGCAGTTTCGGGGACAGGGACAATCAGCCCCAGCATTTT | CASSFGDRDNQPQHF
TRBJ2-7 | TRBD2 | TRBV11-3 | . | TGTGCCAGCAGCTTAGGGGGAGGGGTTCGCTACGAGCAGTACTTC | CASSLGGGVRYEQYF
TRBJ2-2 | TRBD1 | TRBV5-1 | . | TGCGCCAGCAGCTTGGGACAGGGGAACACCGGGGAGCTGTTTTTT | CASSLGQGNTGELFF
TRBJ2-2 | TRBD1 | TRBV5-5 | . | TGTGCCAGCAGCCAGACAGGGGCGTTCTCCGGGGAGCTGTTTTTT | CASSQTGAFSGELFF
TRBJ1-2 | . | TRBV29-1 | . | TGCAGCGTTGAAAGAGGCCAGGGCACTGGCTACACCTTC | CSVERGQGTGYTF
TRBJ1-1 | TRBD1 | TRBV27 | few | TGTGCCAGCAGTTCGACAGGGGGAATGAACACTGAAGCTTTCTTT | CASSSTGGMNTEAFF
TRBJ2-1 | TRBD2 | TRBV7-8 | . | TGTGCCAGCAGCTTACCTAGGAGGGCTAGCGGGAGGGCCGGGTCCTACAATGAGCAGTTCTTC | CASSLPRRASGRAGSYNEQFF
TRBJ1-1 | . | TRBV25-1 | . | TGTGCCAGCAGTGAAAACAGGGATGGGACTGAAGCTTTCTTT | CASSENRDGTEAFF
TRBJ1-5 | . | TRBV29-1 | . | TGCAGCGTTGAAGATTCTACTGGTCAGCCCCAGCATTTT | CSVEDSTGQPQHF
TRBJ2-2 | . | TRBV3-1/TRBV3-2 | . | TGTGCCAGCAGCCAAGTACCAAACACCGGGGAGCTGTTTTTT | CASSQVPNTGELFF
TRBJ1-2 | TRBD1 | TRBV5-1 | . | TGCGCCAGCAGCCCGGGGAGGCCAGGGGGCGAGGACTATGGCTACACCTTC | CASSPGRPGGEDYGYTF
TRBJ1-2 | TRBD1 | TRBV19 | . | TGTGCCAGTAGTAGACGGGACAGGGGTTTGCCCCTCTATGGCTACACCTTC | CASSRRDRGLPLYGYTF
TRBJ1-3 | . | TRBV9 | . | TGTGCCAGCAGCGACGGGACGCGGGGGTCTGGAAACACCATATATTTT | CASSDGTRGSGNTIYF
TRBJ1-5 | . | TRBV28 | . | TGTGCCAGCAGTCCCTCCGGACGGGATAGCAATCAGCCCCAGCATTTT | CASSPSGRDSNQPQHF
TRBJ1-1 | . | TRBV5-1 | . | TGCGCCAGCAGCACGGGGGGCTCGGGAAACACTGAAGCTTTCTTT | CASSTGGSGNTEAFF
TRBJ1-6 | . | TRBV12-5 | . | TGTGCTAGTGCCCCAGAGGGGCCGGGTTCACCCCTCCACTTT | CASAPEGPGSPLHF
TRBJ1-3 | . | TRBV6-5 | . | TGTGCCAGCAGTTGCGGATACTCTGGAAACACCATATATTTT | CASSCGYSGNTIYF